This entry lists 4 T cell receptor beta chains sequenced from one sample in a study of blood T cells in healthy people across ages. PCR was performed a second time for about 7 to 12 cycles using a sample-barcoded 5' primer and a J-beta primer mix. TCRdb re-called the 5' RACE reads with MiXCR, one entry per CDR3 protein. The table lists about 930,000 distinct CDR3 sequences, almost 30% of them singletons, with 10% in the top ten. These sequences were also reported in another study, on T cells of mothers and their children.

Sequencing was performed on blood. These receptors all stem from a middle-aged woman in good health.

The chain is built from TRBV6-5 and TRBJ2-4; D may be TRBD2 (6 bases). Looked up from germline, CDR1 is MNHEY and CDR2 is SVGAGI. Trimming shortened V by 4 bases and J by 13 bases, and 29 bases separated the two germline ends. The CDR3 totals 17 residues. CDR3 in amino acids: CASSFSLGAGRSYVQYF. For the CDR3, the DNA is TGTGCCAGCAGTTTTTCCTTGGGCGCGGGACGTAGCTACGTGCAGTACTTC.

This clonotype came up a few times. J is TRBJ1-2 and V is TRBV7-3; 7 bases map to TRBD1. This CDR3 is 17 amino acids long. The trim removed 0 bases at V and 5 bases at J, leaving 12 bases unmatched. From germline, CDR1 is SGHTA and CDR2 FQGTGA. The CDR3 reads CASSLTGAGGPNYGYTF. The CDR3 region has the DNA TGTGCCAGCAGCTTAACGGGGGCAGGGGGGCCCAATTATGGCTACACCTTC.

The chain combines TRBV3-1 with TRBJ2-7; D may be TRBD1 (5 bases). The CDR3 length is 16 residues. The germline gives CDR1 LGHDT, CDR2 YNNKEL (reference sequence). With 8 bases removed from V and 0 bases from J, the gap between germline ends came to 20 bases. DNA of the CDR3: TGTGCCAGCTCCCCGAGACTGGGGCCCAGCTCCTACGAGCAGTACTTC. Its protein is CASSPRLGPSSYEQYF.

The chain couples TRBV27 to TRBJ1-2; no firm D call. The V end lost 5 bases, the J end lost 2 bases, and 15 bases lay between the germline ends. The CDR3 loop spans 15 amino acids. Looked up from germline, CDR1 is MNHEY and CDR2 is SMNVEV (reference sequence). This CDR3 reads CASSPRAAANYGYTF. The CDR3 region has the DNA TGTGCCAGCAGTCCCCGGGCGGCGGCCAACTATGGCTACACCTTC.